This TCR delta chain is from a study of gamma-delta chains in newborns, infants, children. Turning to the study itself: Polyclonal expansion of innate γδ T cells after birth follows microbial exposure.

This clone is termed large (0.1 to 1%). Other DNA sequences in this specimen translate into the identical CDR3. TCRdb reanalyzed the reads using CATT. The sample lists more than 1,000 delta-chain clones, about 2.5% occurring once. Sample: blood. This TCR was recovered from a child in good health.

CDR3 amino acids: CALGEPLFTGGYAKYNKLIF. CDR3 bases: TGTGCTCTTGGGGAACCGCTGTTTACTGGGGGATACGCGAAGTATAATAAACTCATCTTT. The rearrangement joins TRDV1 to TRDJ1; TRDD3 matches 13 bases. Germline V CDR1 and CDR2: TSWWSYY, QGS. Trimming removed 1 base from V and 6 bases from J; junction bases left unmatched: 17. The CDR3 is made up of 20 amino acids.